The T cell receptor (beta chain) under discussion was sequenced for a study of OX40 agonist ivuxolimab in advanced cancers. Study details: Enrollees could have had prior anti-PD-1, anti-PD-L1 or anti-CTLA-4 therapy, which about 40% had received.

Assay: immunoSEQ multiplex PCR; the TCRdb copy retains only in-frame clones and omits some. The sample has about 66,000 clones; around 90% are singletons. Germline V gene sequence: CDR1 SGHDT, CDR2 YYEEEE. Trimming removed 3 bases from V and 1 base from J, with 7 bases in between. The CDR3 length is 13 residues. The starting material was CD4+ or CD8+ T cells sorted from blood, obtained in a trial of the OX40 agonist ivuxolimab. The chain employs TRBV5-6 and TRBJ2-5, with a tentative D call TRBD1 (5 bases). The sequence derives from an adult with an advanced solid tumor such as melanoma, head and neck, liver or kidney cancer. Here the CDR3 reads CASSSDTQETQYF. The CDR3 coding sequence is TGTGCCAGCAGCTCGGACACCCAAGAGACCCAGTACTTC.